This TCR beta chain was documented in a study of radiation and T cells in renal cell carcinoma (dated by TCRdb to 2020 to 2022). A note on the overall study: Samples came from a clinical trial, in which primary renal cell carcinomas received 15 Gy stereotactic body radiation therapy followed by nephrectomy 4 weeks later. TCR beta sequencing covered approximately 51 samples in total, comprising around 26 tumors and 27 peripheral blood samples. In the roughly 49 samples combined, fewer than 5 million unique CDR3 nucleotide sequences were found, encoding about 2,700,000 unique CDR3 amino acid sequences.

A word on this clone: The specificity of this receptor is unknown. Base quality data are lacking; no much larger clone is found one base away.

This specimen's time point label, interpreted: blood 2 weeks post-SBRT. According to the study, the label for this sample's treatment or condition signals: 15 Gy SBRT to primary tumor, nephrectomy 4 weeks later. To follow tumor-enriched clonotypes, peripheral blood was collected serially from radiation-treated patients at baseline and again at 2 weeks and 4 weeks after SBRT. Renal cell carcinoma with clear cell pathology was present in all patients. The QIAamp DNA Blood Mini Kit (Qiagen) was used to prepare genomic DNA for TCR sequencing. Samples were included in the analyses only if all quality control checks were passed. General conclusions and limits of the study: Changes in the blood repertoire were not tracked past 4 weeks after treatment. Because no pretreatment tumor biopsies were available, whether clonotypes were present in the tumor at baseline could not be determined. Because the trial had a single-armed design, the trial could not examine how radiation dose or scheduling affected the TCR repertoire. Top tumor clonotypes rose in blood from baseline to 2 weeks post-radiation, then contracted by 4 weeks, suggesting transient expansion of tumor-resident clones.

Following the manufacturer's recommendations, the immunoSEQ kit was used to generate TCR beta libraries from genomic DNA. Library preparation used a first multiplex PCR with proprietary primers, then a second PCR adding unique barcodes, with bead cleanups after each round. Each sample batch included a kit-provided positive control reaction and a negative control reaction. The final libraries were assessed on an Agilent 4200 TapeStation D1000 ScreenTape, pooled by volume, and quantified by qPCR. Sequencing was performed on an Illumina NextSeq500 using a MidOutput 150-cycle cartridge, with 156 Read1 cycles, 15 Index1 cycles, and the kit custom primers. The pooled library was loaded at approximately 1 pM with a roughly 20% PhiX control spike-in. In the source study's methods: Vendor-processed data were analyzed in R, and a clonotype was defined as all T cells sharing the same CDR3 nucleotide sequence. For clone abundance analyses, frequencies were normalized to the 10,000 most abundant clones per sample. Public T cell clones, averaging fewer than five per sample, were removed before analysis. Tumor-enriched and baseline blood-enriched clonotypes were defined by at least a 32-fold difference in abundance between compartments. A beta-binomial differential abundance model was applied to find clonotypes that expanded or contracted between blood time points. Tumor-blood repertoire similarity was measured with the Baroni-Urbani and Buser coefficient, and groups were compared using two-tailed Wilcoxon tests in R. This immuneACCESS table, as held by TCRdb, lists in-frame sequences with V and J called but not all clones. Of the missing ones, under half trace to an unresolved V gene in checked studies; the others have no known cause. The DNA gave D and trimming, while V, J and clone size come from that table. A total of 120,000 or so clones appear in this sample, around 89% of them only once. 5% to 6.5% of the sample lies in the top ten.

Trimming leaves V shorter by 4 bases and J shorter by 6 bases, with the junction holding 6 bases beyond the gene matches. From a lookup of the germline V gene, CDR1 and CDR2 are SGHAT and FQNNGV. The CDR3 spans 15 residues, from the cysteine through the phenylalanine. The only DNA kept is the CDR3, 45 bases in frame from the first base. The sequence came from a woman in her 70s with renal cell carcinoma. The chain uses TRBV11-2 and TRBJ1-6, and 7 junction bases match TRBD1. The specimen was blood, collected from a patient whose treatment included radiotherapy and nephrectomy. The CDR3 sequence is CASSSLPGGNSPLHF. The DNA reads TGTGCCAGCAGCTCCCTCCCAGGGGGTAATTCACCCCTCCACTTT.